Listed below are T cell receptor beta chains from one sample, sequenced in a study of Ad26.COV2.S vaccination and SARS-CoV-2 variants. Method: immunoSEQ multiplex PCR; TCRdb's copy keeps in-frame clones and lacks some. The table lists approximately 300,000 clones, 70% to 90% of them singletons. The sample here was peripheral blood, taken in a trial of Ad26.COV2.S vaccine versus placebo. The receptors were sampled from a person aged 18 to 65 who received the Ad26.COV2.S COVID-19 vaccine or a placebo. Both conserved end residues are part of each CDR3. The order of the fields is V gene, J gene, clone size, D gene, CDR3 length, CDR3 DNA, CDR3 protein. A D gene is named only where the DNA matches it firmly. Only some rows state a clone size, as once, few, many or a class for expanded clones.

TRBV7-9	TRBJ1-1	NA	NA	15	TGTGCCAGCAGCTTAGCACGGGGGGCGGTCACTGAAGCTTTCTTT	CASSLARGAVTEAFF
TRBV18	TRBJ1-1	NA	NA	13	TGTGCCAGCTCACCAAGTAAGGGGGCTGAAGCTTTCTTT	CASSPSKGAEAFF
TRBV18	TRBJ2-6	NA	NA	13	TGTGCCAGCGGATACTCTGGGGCCAACGTCCTGACTTTC	CASGYSGANVLTF
TRBV30	TRBJ2-3	NA	NA	15	TGTGCCTGGAGTGTGTTTGGTGGGGGGTCAGATACGCAGTATTTT	CAWSVFGGGSDTQYF
TRBV6-5	TRBJ2-2	NA	TRBD2	15	TGTGCCAGCAGCCCCGGGACTAAACGCACCGGGGAGCTGTTTTTT	CASSPGTKRTGELFF
TRBV30	TRBJ1-5	NA	NA	13	TGTGCCTGGAGTGCGGATAGCAATCAGCCCCAGCATTTT	CAWSADSNQPQHF
TRBV5-1	TRBJ2-7	NA	TRBD2	15	TGCGCCAGCAGCATTACTAGCGGGGATTCCTACGAGCAGTACTTC	CASSITSGDSYEQYF
TRBV3-1/TRBV3-2	TRBJ1-2	NA	NA	15	TGTGCCAGCAGCCAAGGGGGATTCTTGAACTATGGCTACACCTTC	CASSQGGFLNYGYTF
TRBV5-6	TRBJ2-1	NA	TRBD2	14	TGTGCCAGCAGCTTCCGGGGCCCGGGGGGTGAGCAGTTCTTC	CASSFRGPGGEQFF
TRBV6-5	TRBJ2-5	once	NA	13	TGTGCCAGCAGGCCTCATATACAAGAGACCCAGTACTTC	CASRPHIQETQYF
TRBV25-1	TRBJ1-1	NA	NA	15	TGTGCCAGCAGTGATGAGGGAGGGCTAAACACTGAAGCTTTCTTT	CASSDEGGLNTEAFF
TRBV10-3	TRBJ2-3	NA	TRBD2	17	TGTGCCATCAGGTCGATTAGCGGGGGGCAAGTCACAGATACGCAGTATTTT	CAIRSISGGQVTDTQYF
TRBV5-1	TRBJ2-7	NA	TRBD1	16	TGCGCCAGCAGCTCCCTTCCGGGGACAGGGTCCTACGAGCAGTACTTC	CASSSLPGTGSYEQYF
TRBV30	TRBJ1-3	few	NA	15	TGTGCCTGGAATGTCTGGGGACTCTCTGGAAACACCATATATTTT	CAWNVWGLSGNTIYF
TRBV10-1	TRBJ2-3	NA	TRBD1	13	TGCGCCAGCAGTGTACAGGGGGCAGATACGCAGTATTTT	CASSVQGADTQYF
TRBV25-1	TRBJ1-4	NA	NA	14	TGTGCCAGCAGTGAATCGAGGCAGAATGAAAAACTGTTTTTT	CASSESRQNEKLFF
TRBV19	TRBJ1-5	few	NA	16	TGTGCCAGTATGGATTTAAGGGGAGCGCGCAATCAGCCCCAGCATTTT	CASMDLRGARNQPQHF
TRBV5-1	TRBJ1-1	few	TRBD1	16	TGCGCCAGCAGCCAGGGACAGGGGGCGGTCGGCACTGAAGCTTTCTTT	CASSQGQGAVGTEAFF